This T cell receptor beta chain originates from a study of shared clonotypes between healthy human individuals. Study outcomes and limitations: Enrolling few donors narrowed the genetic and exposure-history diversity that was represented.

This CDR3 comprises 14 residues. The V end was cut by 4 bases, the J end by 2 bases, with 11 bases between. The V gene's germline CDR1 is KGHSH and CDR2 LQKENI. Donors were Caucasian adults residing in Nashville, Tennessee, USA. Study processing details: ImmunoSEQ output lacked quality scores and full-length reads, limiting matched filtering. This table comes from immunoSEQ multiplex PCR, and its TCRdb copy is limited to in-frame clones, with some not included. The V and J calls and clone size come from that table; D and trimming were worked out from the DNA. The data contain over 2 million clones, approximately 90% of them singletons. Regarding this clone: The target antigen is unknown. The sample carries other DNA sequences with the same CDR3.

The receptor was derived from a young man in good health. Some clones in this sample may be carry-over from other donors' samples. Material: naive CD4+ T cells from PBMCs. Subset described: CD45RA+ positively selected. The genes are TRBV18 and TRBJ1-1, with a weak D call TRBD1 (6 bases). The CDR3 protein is CASSLGQPNTEAFF. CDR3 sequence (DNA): TGTGCCAGCTCACTTGGACAGCCCAACACTGAAGCTTTCTTT. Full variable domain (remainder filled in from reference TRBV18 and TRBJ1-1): NAGVMQNPRHLVRRRGQEARLRCSPMKGHSHVYWYRQLPEEGLKFMVYLQKENIIDESGMPKERFSAEFPKEGPSILRIQQVVRGDSAAYFCASSLGQPNTEAFFGQGTRLTVV.